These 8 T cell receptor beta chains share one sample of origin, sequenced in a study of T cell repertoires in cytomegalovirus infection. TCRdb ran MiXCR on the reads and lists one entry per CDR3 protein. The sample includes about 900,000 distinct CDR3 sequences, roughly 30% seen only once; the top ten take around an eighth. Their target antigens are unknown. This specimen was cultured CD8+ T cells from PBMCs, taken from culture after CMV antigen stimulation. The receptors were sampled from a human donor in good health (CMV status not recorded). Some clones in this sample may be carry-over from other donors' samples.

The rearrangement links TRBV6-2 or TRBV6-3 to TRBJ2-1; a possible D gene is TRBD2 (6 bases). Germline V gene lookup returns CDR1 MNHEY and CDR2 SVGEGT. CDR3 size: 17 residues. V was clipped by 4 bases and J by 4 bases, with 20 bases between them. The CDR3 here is CASSLWGGSGSYNEQFF. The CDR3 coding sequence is TGTGCCAGCAGTTTATGGGGAGGCAGTGGCTCTTACAATGAGCAGTTCTTC.

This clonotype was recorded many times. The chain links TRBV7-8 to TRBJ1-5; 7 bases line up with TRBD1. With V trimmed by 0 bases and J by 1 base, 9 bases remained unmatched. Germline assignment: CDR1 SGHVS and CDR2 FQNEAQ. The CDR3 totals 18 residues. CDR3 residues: CASSLALGQFGSNQPQHF. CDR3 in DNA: TGTGCCAGCAGCTTAGCATTGGGACAGTTTGGAAGCAATCAGCCCCAGCATTTT.

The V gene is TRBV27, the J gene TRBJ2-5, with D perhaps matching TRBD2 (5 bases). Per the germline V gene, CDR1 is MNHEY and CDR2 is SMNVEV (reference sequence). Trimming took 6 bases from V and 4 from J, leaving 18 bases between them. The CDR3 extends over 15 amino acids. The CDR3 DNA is TGTGCCAGCAGCCCAAGACGGAGGTACCGAGAGACCCAGTACTTC. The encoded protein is CASSPRRRYRETQYF.

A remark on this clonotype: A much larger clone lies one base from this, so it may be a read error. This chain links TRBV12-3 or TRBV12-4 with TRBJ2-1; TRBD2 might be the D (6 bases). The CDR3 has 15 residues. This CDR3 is CTSSLYSGAYNEQFF. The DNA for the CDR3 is TGTACCAGCAGTTTATATAGCGGCGCCTACAATGAGCAGTTCTTC.

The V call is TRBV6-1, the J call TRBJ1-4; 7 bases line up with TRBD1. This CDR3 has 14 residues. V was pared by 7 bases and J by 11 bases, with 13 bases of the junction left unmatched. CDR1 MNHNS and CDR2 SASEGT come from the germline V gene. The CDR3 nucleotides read TGTGCCAGCATTAAAACAGGGGCCGGGGTCAAACTGTTTTTT. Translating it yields CASIKTGAGVKLFF.

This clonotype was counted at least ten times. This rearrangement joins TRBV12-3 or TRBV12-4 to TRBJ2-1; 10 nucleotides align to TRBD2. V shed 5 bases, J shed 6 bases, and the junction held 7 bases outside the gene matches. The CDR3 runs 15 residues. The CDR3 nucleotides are TGTGCCAGCAGTCCCCCGGGACTAGCGTTCAATGAGCAGTTCTTC. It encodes CASSPPGLAFNEQFF.

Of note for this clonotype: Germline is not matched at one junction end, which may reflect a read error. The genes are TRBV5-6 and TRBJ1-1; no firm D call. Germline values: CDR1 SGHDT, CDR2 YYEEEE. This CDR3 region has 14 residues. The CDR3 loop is CASSLVYLNTKAFF. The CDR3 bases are TGTGCCAGCAGCTTGGTTTATTTGAACACTAAAGCTTTCTTT.

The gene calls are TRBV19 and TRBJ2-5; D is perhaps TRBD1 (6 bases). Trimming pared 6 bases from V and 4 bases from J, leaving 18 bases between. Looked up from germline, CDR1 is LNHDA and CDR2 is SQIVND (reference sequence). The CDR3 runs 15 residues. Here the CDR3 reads CASSPPDSPRETQYF. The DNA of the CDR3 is TGTGCCAGTAGCCCCCCGGACAGCCCTCGAGAGACCCAGTACTTC.